The rows below give T cell receptor beta chains drawn from one sample of a study of blood T cell repertoires in COVID-19. Some clones are missing from TCRdb's copy, which holds only in-frame ones; the method was immunoSEQ multiplex PCR. This sample has about 64,000 clones, with over 75% found just once. Sequencing used peripheral blood. The receptors here all came from a man older than 75 with acute or convalescent COVID-19. Each CDR3 is given with its conserved first and last residue. D genes are given only for firm matches. Clone size is shown for a subset of rows, as once, few, many or a class of expanded clone.

CDR3 length,J gene,D gene,V gene,clone size,CDR3 protein,CDR3 DNA
15,TRBJ2-3,TRBD1,TRBV5-6,once,CASSFTGGIADTQYF,TGTGCCAGCAGCTTTACAGGGGGTATTGCAGATACGCAGTATTTT
16,TRBJ1-3,TRBD1,TRBV4-1,NA,CASSRVTTGAPLKADF,TGCGCCAGCAGCCGAGTGACGACAGGGGCGCCCCTCAAAGCGGATTTT
16,TRBJ1-6,TRBD1,TRBV6-5,NA,CASSYSGQGHNSPLHF,TGTGCCAGCAGTTACTCAGGACAGGGGCATAATTCACCCCTCCACTTT
16,TRBJ1-1,NA,TRBV9,NA,CASSANSGFQNTEAFF,TGTGCCAGCAGCGCCAACTCAGGGTTTCAGAACACTGAAGCTTTCTTT
17,TRBJ2-1,TRBD2,TRBV7-8,NA,CASSGLPGGRGGREQFF,TGTGCCAGCAGCGGACTACCCGGGGGGCGGGGGGGCAGAGAGCAGTTCTTC
14,TRBJ2-5,NA,TRBV27,NA,CASSPYGAQETQYF,TGTGCCAGCAGTCCTTATGGGGCACAAGAGACCCAGTACTTC
15,TRBJ1-1,NA,TRBV5-1,NA,CASSLAGYENTEAFF,TGCGCCAGCAGCTTGGCAGGGTATGAGAACACTGAAGCTTTCTTT
14,TRBJ2-5,NA,TRBV3-1/TRBV3-2,NA,CASSRLGHGETQYF,TGTGCCAGCAGCCGCCTAGGACACGGCGAGACCCAGTACTTC
15,TRBJ2-7,TRBD1,TRBV11-2,NA,CASSLGTGSSYEQYF,TGTGCCAGCAGCTTGGGGACAGGGAGCTCCTACGAGCAGTACTTC
16,TRBJ1-2,TRBD1,TRBV27,NA,CASSPWDRGGNYGYTF,TGTGCCAGCAGTCCCTGGGACAGGGGCGGAAACTATGGCTACACCTTC
16,TRBJ2-1,NA,TRBV3-1/TRBV3-2,once,CASSHGPGVNYNEQFF,TGTGCCAGCAGCCACGGTCCGGGTGTAAACTACAATGAGCAGTTCTTC
11,TRBJ1-5,NA,TRBV28,NA,CASSQAQPQHF,TGTGCCAGCAGCCAAGCTCAGCCCCAGCATTTT
14,TRBJ1-2,TRBD1,TRBV7-9,NA,CASTQRTGTDGYTF,TGTGCCAGCACCCAGAGGACAGGAACGGATGGCTACACCTTC
14,TRBJ2-5,TRBD1,TRBV6-5,NA,CASYETGLLETQYF,TGTGCCAGCTACGAGACAGGGTTGTTAGAGACCCAGTACTTC
13,TRBJ2-7,NA,TRBV18,NA,CASSLGLTYEQYF,TGTGCCAGCTCCCTGGGCCTTACCTACGAGCAGTACTTC
16,TRBJ2-2,TRBD2,TRBV5-1,NA,CASSSVAGVNTGELFF,TGCGCCAGCAGCTCGGTAGCGGGGGTGAACACCGGGGAGCTGTTTTTT
15,TRBJ2-7,TRBD2,TRBV2,NA,CASSESLAGFNEQYF,TGTGCCAGCAGTGAAAGCCTAGCGGGGTTCAACGAGCAGTACTTC
13,TRBJ1-1,TRBD1,TRBV3-1/TRBV3-2,once,CASRRQGGTEAFF,TGTGCCAGCAGGCGACAGGGGGGCACTGAAGCTTTCTTT